These 16 T cell receptor beta chains came from one sample sequenced in a study of T-cell memory formation after mild COVID-19. TCRdb ran MiXCR on the 5' RACE reads and lists one entry per CDR3 protein. Of approximately 240,000 distinct CDR3 sequences listed, about a sixth are singletons. Source material: PBMCs or a T cell subset sorted from them (not recorded which). These receptors were collected from a man between 18 and 29 years old who had mild COVID-19 (a few samples of this study predate the infection). Cell type and time point are not known.

This clonotype was recorded at least ten times. The rearrangement joins TRBV7-3 to TRBJ2-2; possibly TRBD1 for D (8 bases). The CDR3 extends over 15 amino acids. Germline V gene lookup returns CDR1 SGHTA and CDR2 FQGTGA. V gave up 7 bases and J gave up 3 bases, with 15 bases separating them. The CDR3: CASTWGGQDTGELFF. CDR3 coding DNA: TGTGCCAGCACCTGGGGGGGACAGGACACCGGGGAGCTGTTTTTT. Together with reference TRBV7-3 and TRBJ2-2, the CDR3 gives the full variable domain: GAGVSQTPSNKVTEKGKYVELRCDPISGHTALYWYRQSLGQGPEFLIYFQGTGAADDSGLPNDRFFAVRPEGSVSTLKIQRTERGDSAVYLCASTWGGQDTGELFFGEGSRLTVL.

The chain is built from TRBV7-9 and TRBJ1-2, with D possibly being TRBD1 (6 bases). Trimming removed 7 bases from V and 8 bases from J, with 20 bases in between. Germline V gene sequence: CDR1 SEHNR, CDR2 FQNEAQ (reference sequence). The CDR3 sequence is 14 residues long. CDR3 nucleotide sequence: TGTGCCAGCACCCCGAGGGGGGGAATCCGAGGCTACACCTTC. Its protein product is CASTPRGGIRGYTF.

This rearrangement joins TRBV24-1 to TRBJ2-1, with D possibly being TRBD1 or TRBD2 (5 bases each). The CDR3 sequence is 11 residues long. V lost 4 bases and J lost 10, with 7 bases in between. The germline V gene has CDR1 KGHDR and CDR2 SFDVKD. The CDR3 region has the DNA TGTGCCACCAGTGACAGGGAGGAGCAGTTCTTC. Protein product: CATSDREEQFF.

This clonotype was seen a single time. A read error may account for a junction end that differs from germline. The CDR3 bases are TGTGCCAGCAGCCAAGTCGCGGGGGCGAACAATGAAGCTTTCTTT. This sequence encodes CASSQVAGANNEAFF. This sequence joins TRBV14 and TRBJ1-1; a possible D gene is TRBD1 (6 bases). Germline loops: CDR1 SGHDN, CDR2 FVKESK. The CDR3 loop spans 15 amino acids.

There are a few counts of this clonotype. The CDR3 spells CASSQPGQGTDTQYF. In DNA form, the CDR3 reads TGCGCCAGCAGCCAACCGGGACAGGGCACAGATACGCAGTATTTT. This chain links TRBV4-1 with TRBJ2-3, with 8 bases fitting TRBD1. V was pared by 2 bases and J by 1 base, with 2 bases of the junction left unmatched. This CDR3 has 15 residues. Germline values: CDR1 MGHRA, CDR2 YSYEKL.

The CDR3 is CASSVGGHPVADTQYF. DNA of the CDR3: TGTGCCAGCAGCGTAGGCGGACACCCGGTGGCAGATACGCAGTATTTT. J is TRBJ2-3 and V is TRBV9; a possible D gene is TRBD1 (5 bases). This CDR3 has 16 residues. Germline assignment: CDR1 SGDLS and CDR2 YYNGEE. Trimming took 0 bases from V and 4 from J, leaving 15 bases between them.

This clonotype was recorded a few times. The chain carries TRBV11-2 and TRBJ1-2, with a tentative D call TRBD1 (6 bases). There are 14 residues in the CDR3. The germline CDR1 and CDR2 sequences are SGHAT and FQNNGV. Trimming shortened V by 5 bases and J by 7 bases, and 17 bases separated the two germline ends. CDR3 residues: CASSATLQGGGYTF. CDR3 coding DNA: TGTGCCAGCAGCGCCACTTTACAGGGAGGTGGCTACACCTTC.

The chain is built from TRBV6-5 and TRBJ1-2; maybe TRBD1 (5 bases). The CDR3 extends over 15 amino acids. Germline V gives CDR1 MNHEY, CDR2 SVGAGI. V was shortened by 2 bases and J by 4 bases, with 14 bases between the two germline ends. The chain's CDR3 is CASSYGQGGLYGYTF. The CDR3 coding sequence is TGTGCCAGCAGTTACGGGCAGGGTGGCCTCTATGGCTACACCTTC.

Ten or more counts support this clonotype. V usage is TRBV12-3 or TRBV12-4 and J usage is TRBJ1-1; 8 nucleotides align to TRBD1. The ends lost 4 bases at V and 1 base at J; junction bases unmatched: 5. This CDR3 comprises 15 residues. The CDR3 DNA is TGTGCCAGCAGTTCGCAGGGGGCCGGGAACACTGAAGCTTTCTTT. This codes for CASSSQGAGNTEAFF.

The V gene is TRBV12-3 or TRBV12-4, the J gene TRBJ2-4; 7 bases line up with TRBD1. The CDR3 is 13 amino acids. Trimming cost V 4 bases and J 7 bases; bases outside gene matches: 4. CDR3 coding DNA: TGTGCCAGCAGTTCCAGGGGGACCAACATTCAGTACTTC. It yields the protein CASSSRGTNIQYF.

This chain connects TRBV7-8 to TRBJ1-4; D unresolved. Germline V gives CDR1 SGHVS, CDR2 FQNEAQ. The CDR3 has 12 amino acids. Trimming removed 11 bases at V and 6 bases at J, with 13 bases between. CDR3 in amino acids: CASRGVDEKLFF. CDR3 bases: TGTGCCTCACGGGGAGTCGATGAAAAACTGTTTTTT.

The chain joins TRBV20-1 to TRBJ1-1; D is unclear. Germline loops: CDR1 DFQATT, CDR2 SNEGSKA (reference sequence). CDR3 length equals 8 residues. The CDR3 DNA is TGCAGACCCGATGAAGCTTTCTTT. Its translation is CRPDEAFF.

This clonotype was found a few times. The V and J genes are TRBV7-2 and TRBJ2-3, with TRBD1 matching over 9 bases. The germline gives CDR1 SGHTA, CDR2 FQGNSA. The CDR3 loop spans 16 amino acids. V lost 4 bases and J lost 1; bases outside the gene matches: 6. The CDR3 is CASSSKQGAGTDTQYF. The CDR3 DNA reads as TGTGCCAGCAGCTCAAAACAGGGGGCAGGCACAGATACGCAGTATTTT.

CDR3 sequence: CASSFRGGASIGEPQHF. The CDR3 region has the DNA TGTGCCAGCAGCTTCCGTGGAGGGGCCTCCATCGGGGAGCCCCAGCATTTT. The chain carries TRBV5-5 and TRBJ1-5, with D possibly matching TRBD1 (5 bases). CDR3 length: 17 residues. V lost 2 bases to trimming and J lost 8 bases, with 23 bases between them. Germline V gives CDR1 SGHKS, CDR2 YYEKEE (reference sequence).

In its sample, this clonotype was seen many times. J is TRBJ2-3 and V is TRBV10-3; 9 bases fit TRBD2. J was trimmed by 4 bases and V by 4 bases; bases with no gene match: 6. This CDR3 spans 15 amino acids. Germline assignment: CDR1 ENHRY and CDR2 SYGVKD. In DNA form, the CDR3 reads TGTGCCATCAGTGGTACTAGCGGGTCTCCAGATACGCAGTATTTT. Translated, it gives CAISGTSGSPDTQYF.

The gene calls are TRBV7-6 and TRBJ2-2; D might be TRBD1 (6 bases). This CDR3 is 15 amino acids long. Trimming removed 0 bases at V and 7 bases at J, with 12 bases between. CDR1 and CDR2 from the germline V gene are SGHVS and FNYEAQ. This CDR3 is CASSLAWGLGGELFF. CDR3 DNA: TGTGCCAGCAGCTTAGCGTGGGGGCTGGGCGGGGAGCTGTTTTTT. Full variable domain (remainder filled in from reference TRBV7-6 and TRBJ2-2): GAGVSQSPRYKVTKRGQDVALRCDPISGHVSLYWYRQALGQGPEFLTYFNYEAQQDKSGLPNDRFSAERPEGSISTLTIQRTEQRDSAMYRCASSLAWGLGGELFFGEGSRLTVL.